This TCR beta chain was captured in a study of cytomegalovirus exposure and HLA in healthy donors. Overall study results and limits: In an earlier analysis, most TCR beta V segments were productive about 87% or about 30% of the time.

The length of the CDR3 is 15 residues. The germline V gene has CDR1 SEHNR and CDR2 FQNEAQ (reference sequence). Trimming removed 5 bases at V and 4 bases at J, with 17 bases between. Amplification used 60 Vbeta primers and 13 Jbeta primers. The assay was immunoSEQ multiplex PCR, and TCRdb's table has in-frame clones only and misses some. This table has 90,000 to 130,000 clones, about four fifths appearing once. Comment on this clone: Its antigen remains unknown.

The sample taken for sequencing was PBMCs. This receptor was obtained from a woman aged 18-29 years in good health and CMV-seropositive. The gene calls are TRBV7-9 and TRBJ1-1; D is unresolved. CDR3 residues: CASSPPLRVGTEAFF. The CDR3 nucleotides read TGTGCCAGCAGCCCCCCTTTGAGGGTGGGCACTGAAGCTTTCTTT.